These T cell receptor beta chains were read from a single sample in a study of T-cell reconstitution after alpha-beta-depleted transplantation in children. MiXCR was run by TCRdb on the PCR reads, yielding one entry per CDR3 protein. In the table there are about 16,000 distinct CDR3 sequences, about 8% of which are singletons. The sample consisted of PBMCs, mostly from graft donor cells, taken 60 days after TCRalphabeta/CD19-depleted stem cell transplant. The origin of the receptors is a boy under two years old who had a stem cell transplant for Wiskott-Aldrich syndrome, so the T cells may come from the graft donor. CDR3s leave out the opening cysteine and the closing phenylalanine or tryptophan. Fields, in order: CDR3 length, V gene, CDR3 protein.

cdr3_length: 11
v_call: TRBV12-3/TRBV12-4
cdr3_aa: ASSQGGGHGYT

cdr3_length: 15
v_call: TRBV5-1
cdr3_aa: ASSFLARRDGTDTQY

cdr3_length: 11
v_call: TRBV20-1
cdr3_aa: SARVSGANVLT

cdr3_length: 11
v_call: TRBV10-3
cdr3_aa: AIKTGTTDTQY

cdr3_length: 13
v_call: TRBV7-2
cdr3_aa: ASSLRGQYNSPLH

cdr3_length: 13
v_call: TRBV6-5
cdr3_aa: ASSYDSSSYNEQF

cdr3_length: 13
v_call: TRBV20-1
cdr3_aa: SARGSGRAYVEAF

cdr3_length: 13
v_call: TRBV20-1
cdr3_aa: SARDPNRGWTEAF

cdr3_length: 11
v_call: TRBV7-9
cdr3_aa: ASSEMAGSPLH

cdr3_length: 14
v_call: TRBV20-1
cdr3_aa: SARYGQGLYTGELF

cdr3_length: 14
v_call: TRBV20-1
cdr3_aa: SARTRAIGSYNEQF

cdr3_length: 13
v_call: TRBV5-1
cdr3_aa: ASSLHTGNNYGYT

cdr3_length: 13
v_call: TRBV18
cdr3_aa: ASSPRQGSFGEQY

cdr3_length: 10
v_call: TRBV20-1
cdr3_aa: SVLGPYNEQF

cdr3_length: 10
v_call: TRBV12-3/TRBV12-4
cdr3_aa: ASSLIGSGAF

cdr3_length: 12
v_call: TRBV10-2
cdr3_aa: ASSGTGAGETQY

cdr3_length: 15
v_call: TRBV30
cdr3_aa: AWSRLAGRVVTGELF

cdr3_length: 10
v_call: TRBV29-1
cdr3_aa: SVERANTEAF

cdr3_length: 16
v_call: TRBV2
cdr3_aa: TISPLLGKSSGANVLT

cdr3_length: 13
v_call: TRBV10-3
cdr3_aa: AISAVAGGFYEQY

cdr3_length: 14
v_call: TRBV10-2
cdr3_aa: ASSDFGRGPGETQY

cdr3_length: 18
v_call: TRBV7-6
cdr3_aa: ASSLKGASLAGIPYNEQF

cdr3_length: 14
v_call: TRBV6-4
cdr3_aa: ASSEGAGVTYNEQF

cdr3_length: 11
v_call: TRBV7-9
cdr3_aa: ASSLGARREQY

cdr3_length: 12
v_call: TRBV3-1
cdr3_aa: ASSRGQGDYGYT

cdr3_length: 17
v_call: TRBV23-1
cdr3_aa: ASSQSDRARTSPYNEQF

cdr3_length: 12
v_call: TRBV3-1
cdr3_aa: ASSQIDRGTEAF

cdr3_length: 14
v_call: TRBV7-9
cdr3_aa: ASSLGLAGALETQY

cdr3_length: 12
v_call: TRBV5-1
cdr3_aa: ASSLDHGGFGYT

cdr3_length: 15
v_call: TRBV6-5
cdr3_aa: ASSKRADPTHSSPLH

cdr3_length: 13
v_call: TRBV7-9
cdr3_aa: ASSFGLAGLETQY

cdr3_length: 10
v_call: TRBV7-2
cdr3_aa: ASSSRYETQY

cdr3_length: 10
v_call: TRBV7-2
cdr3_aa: ASTLDSEKLF

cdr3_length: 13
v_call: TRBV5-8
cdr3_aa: ASSLLRGLNTEAF

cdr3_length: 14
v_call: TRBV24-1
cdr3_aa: ATSDFLAGGVETQY

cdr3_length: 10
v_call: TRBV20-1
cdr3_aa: SAPLRAYEQY

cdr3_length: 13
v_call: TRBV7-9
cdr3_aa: ASSVRGAEGTEAF

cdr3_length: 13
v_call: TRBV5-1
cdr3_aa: ASSTGQGANYGYT

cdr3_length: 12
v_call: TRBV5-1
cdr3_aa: ASSWGQGGEKLF

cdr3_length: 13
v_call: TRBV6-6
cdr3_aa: ASSYTSGGTGELF

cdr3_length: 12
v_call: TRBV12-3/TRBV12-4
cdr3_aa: ASSFSGSGYEQY

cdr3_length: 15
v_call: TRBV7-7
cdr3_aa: ASSPQSGPSDSYEQY

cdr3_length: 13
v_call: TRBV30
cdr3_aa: AWSGTLSGTGELF

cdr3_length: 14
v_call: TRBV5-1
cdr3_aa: ASSDREREGRFEQY

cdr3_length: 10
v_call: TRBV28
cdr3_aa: ASSLLNRRVY

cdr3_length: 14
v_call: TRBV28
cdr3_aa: ASSPWAGGNTGELF

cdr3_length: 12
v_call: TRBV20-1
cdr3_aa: SAALLASADTQY

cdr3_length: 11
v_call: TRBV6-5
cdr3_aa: ASSGDTGYGYT

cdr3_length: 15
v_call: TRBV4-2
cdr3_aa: ASGPGRVSSNYNEQF